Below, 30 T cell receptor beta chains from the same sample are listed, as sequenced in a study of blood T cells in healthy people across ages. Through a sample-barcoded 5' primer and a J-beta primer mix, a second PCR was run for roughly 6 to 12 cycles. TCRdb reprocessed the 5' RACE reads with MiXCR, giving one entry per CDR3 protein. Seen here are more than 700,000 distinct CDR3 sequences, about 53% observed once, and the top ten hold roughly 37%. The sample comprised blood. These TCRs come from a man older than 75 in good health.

CDR3 protein: CSASPGTTRTDTQYF. The CDR3 nucleotides read TGCAGTGCTAGCCCCGGGACAACACGCACAGATACGCAGTATTTT. The V and J genes are TRBV20-1 and TRBJ2-3, with D perhaps TRBD1 (6 bases). The CDR3 extends over 15 amino acids. V was shortened by 3 bases and J by 1 base, with 14 bases between the two germline ends. Germline CDR1 DFQATT, CDR2 SNEGSKA (reference sequence).

CDR3 region: CASSLGTGAYPEQFF. Here the CDR3 DNA reads TGCGCCAGCAGCTTAGGGACGGGGGCATATCCGGAGCAGTTCTTC. This chain connects TRBV5-1 to TRBJ2-1; possibly TRBD1 or TRBD2 for D (6 bases each). Germline CDR1 reads SGHRS; CDR2 reads YFSETQ. V gave up 2 bases and J gave up 10 bases, with 19 bases separating them. This CDR3 contains 15 residues.

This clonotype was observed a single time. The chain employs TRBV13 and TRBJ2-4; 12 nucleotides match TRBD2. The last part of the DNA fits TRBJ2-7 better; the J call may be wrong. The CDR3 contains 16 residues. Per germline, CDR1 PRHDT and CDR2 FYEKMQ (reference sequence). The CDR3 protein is CASSRYPSGRAHEQYF. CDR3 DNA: TGTGCCAGCAGCCGATATCCTAGCGGGAGGGCCCACGAGCAGTACTTC.

CDR3 loop: CASSQTSGGFDSPLHF. The CDR3 DNA sequence: TGTGCCAGCAGCCAAACCTCGGGGGGGTTTGATTCACCCCTCCACTTT. The chain has TRBV4-2 and TRBJ1-6, with a tentative D call TRBD1 (5 bases). Germline V gene lookup returns CDR1 LGHNA and CDR2 YNFKEQ. Deletions cut 2 bases from V and 8 bases from J, with 16 bases between. CDR3 length: 16 residues.

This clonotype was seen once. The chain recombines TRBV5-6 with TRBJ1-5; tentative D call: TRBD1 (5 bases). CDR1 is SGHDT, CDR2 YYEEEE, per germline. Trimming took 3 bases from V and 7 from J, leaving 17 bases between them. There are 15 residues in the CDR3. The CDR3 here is CASSSQGRLEQPQHF. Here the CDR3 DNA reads TGTGCCAGCAGCTCCCAGGGCCGGCTGGAACAGCCCCAGCATTTT.

The CDR3 DNA is TGCAGCGTTGAAGATCGGGGGACTATACACAATGAGCAGTTCTTC. Translated: CSVEDRGTIHNEQFF. The rearrangement uses TRBV29-1 and TRBJ2-1, with 7 bases matching TRBD2. This CDR3 is 15 amino acids long. Germline V CDR1 and CDR2: SQVTM, ANQGSEA. The trim removed 0 bases at V and 5 bases at J, leaving 7 bases unmatched.

As DNA, the CDR3 is TGTGCCAGCACCCCGACACACGCCATCCGCAAAAATGAAAAACTGTTTTTT. It translates to CASTPTHAIRKNEKLFF. The chain links TRBV21-1 to TRBJ1-4. TRBV21-1 is designated a pseudogene. CDR3 size: 17 residues.

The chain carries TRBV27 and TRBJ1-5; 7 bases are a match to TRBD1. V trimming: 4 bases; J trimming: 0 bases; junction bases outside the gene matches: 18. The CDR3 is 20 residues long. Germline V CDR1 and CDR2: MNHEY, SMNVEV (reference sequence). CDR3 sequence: CASSSLLPTQGSYSNQPQHF. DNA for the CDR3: TGTGCCAGCAGTTCCCTCCTCCCCACACAGGGGAGTTATAGCAATCAGCCCCAGCATTTT.

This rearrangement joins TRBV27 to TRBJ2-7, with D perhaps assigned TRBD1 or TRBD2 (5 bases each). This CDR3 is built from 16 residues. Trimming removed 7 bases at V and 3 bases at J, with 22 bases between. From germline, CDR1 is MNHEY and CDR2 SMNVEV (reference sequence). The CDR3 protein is CASTKSIGATSYEQYF. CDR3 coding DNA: TGTGCCAGCACCAAATCGATCGGGGCTACTAGCTACGAGCAGTACTTC.

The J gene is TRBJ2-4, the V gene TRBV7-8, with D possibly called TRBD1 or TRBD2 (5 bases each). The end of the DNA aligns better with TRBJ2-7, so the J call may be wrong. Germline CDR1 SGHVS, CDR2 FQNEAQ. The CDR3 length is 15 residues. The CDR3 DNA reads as TGTGCCAGCAGCTTCCGCCGGGACCCCTGGTACGAGCAGTACTTC. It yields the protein CASSFRRDPWYEQYF.

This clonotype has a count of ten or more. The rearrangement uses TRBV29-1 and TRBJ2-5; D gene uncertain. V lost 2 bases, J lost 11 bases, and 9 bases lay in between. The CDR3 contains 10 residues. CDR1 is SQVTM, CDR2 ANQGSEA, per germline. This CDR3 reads CSVENVAQYF. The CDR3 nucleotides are TGCAGCGTTGAAAACGTGGCGCAGTACTTC.

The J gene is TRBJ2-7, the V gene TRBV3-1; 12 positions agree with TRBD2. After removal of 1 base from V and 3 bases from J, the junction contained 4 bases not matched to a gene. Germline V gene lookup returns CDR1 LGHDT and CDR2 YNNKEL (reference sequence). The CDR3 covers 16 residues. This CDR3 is CASSQGGLAGRYEQYF. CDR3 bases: TGTGCCAGCAGCCAAGGGGGACTAGCGGGCCGCTACGAGCAGTACTTC.

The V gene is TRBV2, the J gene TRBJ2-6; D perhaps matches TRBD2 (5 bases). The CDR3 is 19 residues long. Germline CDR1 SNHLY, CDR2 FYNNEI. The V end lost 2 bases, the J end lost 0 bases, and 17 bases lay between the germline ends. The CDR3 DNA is TGTGCCAGCAGTGAACAACGGCGAACTAGGTTCTCTGGGGCCAACGTCCTGACTTTC. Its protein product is CASSEQRRTRFSGANVLTF.

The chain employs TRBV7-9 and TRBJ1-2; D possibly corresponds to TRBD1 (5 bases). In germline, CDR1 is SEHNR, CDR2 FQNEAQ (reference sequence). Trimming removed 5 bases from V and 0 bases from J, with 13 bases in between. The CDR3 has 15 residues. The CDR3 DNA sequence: TGTGCCAGCAGCGCCCAGGGAGCAGCTAACTATGGCTACACCTTC. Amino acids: CASSAQGAANYGYTF. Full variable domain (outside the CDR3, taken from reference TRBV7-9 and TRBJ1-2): DTGVSQNPRHKITKRGQNVTFRCDPISEHNRLYWYRQTLGQGPEFLTYFQNEAQLEKSRLLSDRFSAERPKGSFSTLEIQRTEQGDSAMYLCASSAQGAANYGYTFGSGTRLTVV.

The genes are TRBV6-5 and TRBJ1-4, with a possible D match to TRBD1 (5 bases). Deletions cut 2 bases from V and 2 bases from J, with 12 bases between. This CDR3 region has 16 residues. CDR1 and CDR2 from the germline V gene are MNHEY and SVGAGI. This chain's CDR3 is CASSYGTLGTNEKLFF. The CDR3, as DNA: TGTGCCAGCAGTTACGGGACTCTGGGGACTAATGAAAAACTGTTTTTT.

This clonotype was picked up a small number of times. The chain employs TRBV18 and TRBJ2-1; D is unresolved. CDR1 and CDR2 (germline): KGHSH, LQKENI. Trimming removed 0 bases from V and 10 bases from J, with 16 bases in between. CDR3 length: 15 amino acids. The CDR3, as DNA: TGTGCCAGCTCACCACCGTCATTGCTGATCAAAGAGCAGTTCTTC. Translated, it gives CASSPPSLLIKEQFF.

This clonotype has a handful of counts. CDR3 sequence: CSVLQGPYEQYF. In nucleotides, the CDR3 is TGCAGCGTCTTACAGGGTCCCTACGAGCAGTACTTC. The chain uses TRBV29-1 and TRBJ2-7; a weak D match, TRBD1 (6 bases). This CDR3 is built from 12 residues. Trimming left V 6 bases short and J 2 bases short, with 11 bases between. CDR1 is SQVTM and CDR2 is ANQGSEA in the germline V gene.

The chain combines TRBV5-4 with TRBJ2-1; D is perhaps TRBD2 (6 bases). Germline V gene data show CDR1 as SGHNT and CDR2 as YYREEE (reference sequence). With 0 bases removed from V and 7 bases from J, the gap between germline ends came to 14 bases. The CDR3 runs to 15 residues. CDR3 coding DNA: TGTGCCAGCAGCTTGGATTCGCGGGGTGGGAATGAGCAGTTCTTC. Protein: CASSLDSRGGNEQFF.

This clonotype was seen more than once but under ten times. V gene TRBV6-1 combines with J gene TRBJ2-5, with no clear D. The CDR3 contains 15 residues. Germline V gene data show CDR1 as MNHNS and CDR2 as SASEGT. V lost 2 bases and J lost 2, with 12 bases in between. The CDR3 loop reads CASSETTYPQETQYF. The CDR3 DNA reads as TGTGCCAGCAGTGAAACCACCTACCCTCAAGAGACCCAGTACTTC.

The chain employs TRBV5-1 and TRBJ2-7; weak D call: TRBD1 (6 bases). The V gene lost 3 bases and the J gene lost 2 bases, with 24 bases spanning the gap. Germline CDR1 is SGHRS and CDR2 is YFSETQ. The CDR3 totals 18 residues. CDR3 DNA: TGCGCCAGCAGCTGGGGCGGCGGAGATGACAGGTATACCTACGAGCAGTACTTC. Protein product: CASSWGGGDDRYTYEQYF.

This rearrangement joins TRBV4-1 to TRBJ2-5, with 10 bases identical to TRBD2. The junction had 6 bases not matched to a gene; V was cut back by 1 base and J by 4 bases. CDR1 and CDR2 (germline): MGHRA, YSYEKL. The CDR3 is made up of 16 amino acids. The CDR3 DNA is TGCGCCAGCAGCCAAGGCCTAGCGGGAGACCGAGAGACCCAGTACTTC. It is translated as CASSQGLAGDRETQYF.

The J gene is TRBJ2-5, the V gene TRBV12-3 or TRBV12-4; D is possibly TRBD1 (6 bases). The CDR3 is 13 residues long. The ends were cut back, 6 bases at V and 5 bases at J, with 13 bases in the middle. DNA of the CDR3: TGTGCCAGCAGGGTACAGGGTTGGGAGACCCAGTACTTC. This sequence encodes CASRVQGWETQYF.

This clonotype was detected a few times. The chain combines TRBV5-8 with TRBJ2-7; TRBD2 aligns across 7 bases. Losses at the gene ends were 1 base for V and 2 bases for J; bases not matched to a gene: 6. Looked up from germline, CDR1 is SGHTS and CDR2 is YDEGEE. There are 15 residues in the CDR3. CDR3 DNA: TGTGCCAGCAGCTTGAATGCGGGAGCCACCTACGAGCAGTACTTC. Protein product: CASSLNAGATYEQYF.

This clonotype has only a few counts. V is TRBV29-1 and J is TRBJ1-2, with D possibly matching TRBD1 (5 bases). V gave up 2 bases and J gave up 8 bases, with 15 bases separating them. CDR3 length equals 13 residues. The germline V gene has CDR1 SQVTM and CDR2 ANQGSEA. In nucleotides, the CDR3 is TGCAGCGTTGAAATCGGGGCAGGGCGAGGCTACACCTTC. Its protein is CSVEIGAGRGYTF. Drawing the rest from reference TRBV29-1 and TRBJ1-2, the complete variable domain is SAVISQKPSRDICQRGTSLTIQCQVDSQVTMMFWYRQQPGQSLTLIATANQGSEATYESGFVIDKFPISRPNLTFSTLTVSNMSPEDSSIYLCSVEIGAGRGYTFGSGTRLTVV.

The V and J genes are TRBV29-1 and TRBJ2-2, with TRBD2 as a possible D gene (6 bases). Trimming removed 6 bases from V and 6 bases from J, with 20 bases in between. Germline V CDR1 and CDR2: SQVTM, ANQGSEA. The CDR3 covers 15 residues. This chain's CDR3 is CSVSHWGETAGELFF. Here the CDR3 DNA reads TGCAGCGTCTCCCACTGGGGGGAGACAGCCGGGGAGCTGTTTTTT.

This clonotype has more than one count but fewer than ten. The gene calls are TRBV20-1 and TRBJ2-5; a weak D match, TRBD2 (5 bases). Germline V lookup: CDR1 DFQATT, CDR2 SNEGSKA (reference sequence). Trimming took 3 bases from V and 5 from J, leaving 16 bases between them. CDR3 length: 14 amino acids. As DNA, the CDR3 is TGCAGTGCTAGTATTGTCGTGGGAGTGGAGACCCAGTACTTC. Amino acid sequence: CSASIVVGVETQYF.

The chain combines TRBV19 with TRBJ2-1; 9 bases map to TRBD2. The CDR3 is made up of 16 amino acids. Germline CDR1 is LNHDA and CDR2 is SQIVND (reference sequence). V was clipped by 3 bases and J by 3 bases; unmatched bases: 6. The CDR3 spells CASSIISGSGYNEQFF. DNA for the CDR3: TGTGCCAGTAGTATTATTAGCGGGAGTGGCTACAATGAGCAGTTCTTC.

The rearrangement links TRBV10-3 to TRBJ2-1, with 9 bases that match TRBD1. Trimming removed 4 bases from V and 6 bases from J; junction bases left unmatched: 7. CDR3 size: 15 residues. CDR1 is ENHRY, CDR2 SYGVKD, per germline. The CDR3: CAISATGTGRNEQFF. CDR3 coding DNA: TGTGCCATCAGTGCTACCGGGACAGGGCGCAATGAGCAGTTCTTC.

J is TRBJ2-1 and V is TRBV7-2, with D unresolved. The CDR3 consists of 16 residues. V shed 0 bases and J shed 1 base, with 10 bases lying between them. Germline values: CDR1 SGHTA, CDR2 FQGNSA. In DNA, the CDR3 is TGTGCCAGCAGCTTAGCCCCCGACATTTCCTACAATGAGCAGTTCTTC. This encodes CASSLAPDISYNEQFF.

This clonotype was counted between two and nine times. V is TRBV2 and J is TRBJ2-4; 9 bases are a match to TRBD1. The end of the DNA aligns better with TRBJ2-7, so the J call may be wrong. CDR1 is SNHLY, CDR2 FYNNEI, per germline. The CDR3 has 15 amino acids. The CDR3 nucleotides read TGTGCCAGCAGCGCGGGGACAGGGCCGACCTACGAGCAGTACTTC. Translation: CASSAGTGPTYEQYF.